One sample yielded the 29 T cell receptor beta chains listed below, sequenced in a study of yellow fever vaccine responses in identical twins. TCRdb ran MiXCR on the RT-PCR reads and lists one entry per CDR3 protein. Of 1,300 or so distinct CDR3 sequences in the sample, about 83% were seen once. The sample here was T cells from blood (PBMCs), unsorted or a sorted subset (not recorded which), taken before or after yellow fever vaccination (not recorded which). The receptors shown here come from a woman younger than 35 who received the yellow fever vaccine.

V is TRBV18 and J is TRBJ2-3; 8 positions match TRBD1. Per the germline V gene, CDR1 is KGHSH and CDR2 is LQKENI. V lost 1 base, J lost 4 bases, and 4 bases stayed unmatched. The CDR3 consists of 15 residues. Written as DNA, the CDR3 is TGTGCCAGCTCACCACGGGACAGGCGGGCAGATACGCAGTATTTT. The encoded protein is CASSPRDRRADTQYF.

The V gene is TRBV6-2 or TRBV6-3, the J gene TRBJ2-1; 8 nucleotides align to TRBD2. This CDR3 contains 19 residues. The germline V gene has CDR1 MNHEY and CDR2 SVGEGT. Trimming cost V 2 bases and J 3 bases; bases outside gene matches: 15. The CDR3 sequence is CASSYPATILAGDYNEQFF. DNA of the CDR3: TGTGCCAGCAGTTACCCAGCCACTATTCTAGCGGGTGACTACAATGAGCAGTTCTTC.

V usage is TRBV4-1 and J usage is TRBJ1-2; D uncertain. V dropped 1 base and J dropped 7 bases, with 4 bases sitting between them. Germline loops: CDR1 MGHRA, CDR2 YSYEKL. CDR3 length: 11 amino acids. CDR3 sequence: CASSQGAGYTF. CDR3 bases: TGCGCCAGCAGCCAAGGAGCTGGCTACACCTTC.

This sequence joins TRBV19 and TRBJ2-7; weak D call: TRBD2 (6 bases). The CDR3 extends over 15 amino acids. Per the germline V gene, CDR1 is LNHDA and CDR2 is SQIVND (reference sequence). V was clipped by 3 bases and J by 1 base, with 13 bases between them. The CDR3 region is CASSIGDGGSYEQYF. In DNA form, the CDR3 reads TGTGCCAGTAGTATTGGGGACGGGGGATCCTACGAGCAGTACTTC.

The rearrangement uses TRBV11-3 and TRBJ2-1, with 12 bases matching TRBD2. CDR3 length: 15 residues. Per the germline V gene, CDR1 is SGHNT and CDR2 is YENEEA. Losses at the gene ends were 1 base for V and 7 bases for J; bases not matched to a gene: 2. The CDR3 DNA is TGTGCCAGCAGCTTAGCTCTAGCGGGAGGGAATGAGCAGTTCTTC. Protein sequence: CASSLALAGGNEQFF. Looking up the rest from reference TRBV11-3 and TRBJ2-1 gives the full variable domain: EAGVVQSPRYKIIEKKQPVAFWCNPISGHNTLYWYLQNLGQGPELLIRYENEEAVDDSQLPKDRFSAERLKGVDSTLKIQPAELGDSAVYLCASSLALAGGNEQFFGPGTRLTVL.

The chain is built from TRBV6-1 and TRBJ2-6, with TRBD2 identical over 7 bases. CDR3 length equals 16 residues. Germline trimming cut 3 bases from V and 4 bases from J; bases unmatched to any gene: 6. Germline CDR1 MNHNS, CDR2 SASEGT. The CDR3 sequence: CASSEGRGSGANVLTF. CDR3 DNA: TGTGCCAGCAGTGAGGGGAGGGGATCGGGGGCCAACGTCCTGACTTTC.

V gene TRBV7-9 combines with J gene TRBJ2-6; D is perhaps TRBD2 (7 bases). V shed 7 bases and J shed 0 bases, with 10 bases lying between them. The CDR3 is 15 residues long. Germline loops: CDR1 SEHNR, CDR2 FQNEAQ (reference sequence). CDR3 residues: CASIRGGSGANVLTF. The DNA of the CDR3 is TGTGCCAGCATAAGGGGGGGCTCTGGGGCCAACGTCCTGACTTTC.

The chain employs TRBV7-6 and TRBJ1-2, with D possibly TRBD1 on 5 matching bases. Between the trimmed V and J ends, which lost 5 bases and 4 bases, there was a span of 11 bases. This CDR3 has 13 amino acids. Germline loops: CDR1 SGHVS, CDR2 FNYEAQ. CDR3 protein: CASSPGTLYGYTF. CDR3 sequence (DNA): TGTGCCAGCAGCCCCGGGACTCTCTATGGCTACACCTTC. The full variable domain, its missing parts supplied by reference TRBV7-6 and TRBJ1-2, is GAGVSQSPRYKVTKRGQDVALRCDPISGHVSLYWYRQALGQGPEFLTYFNYEAQQDKSGLPNDRFSAERPEGSISTLTIQRTEQRDSAMYRCASSPGTLYGYTFGSGTRLTVV.

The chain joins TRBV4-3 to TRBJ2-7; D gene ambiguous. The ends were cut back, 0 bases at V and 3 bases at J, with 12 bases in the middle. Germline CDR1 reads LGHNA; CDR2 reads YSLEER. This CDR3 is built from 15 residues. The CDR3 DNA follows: TGCGCCAGCAGCCAAGATCTAGGAACTAACTACGAGCAGTACTTC. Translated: CASSQDLGTNYEQYF.

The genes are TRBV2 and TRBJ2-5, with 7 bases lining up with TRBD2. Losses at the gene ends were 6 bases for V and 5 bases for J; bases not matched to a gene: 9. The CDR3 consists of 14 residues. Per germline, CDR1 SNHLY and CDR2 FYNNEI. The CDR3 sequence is CASSQDLAAETQYF. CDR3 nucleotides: TGTGCCAGCAGCCAGGACCTAGCGGCGGAGACCCAGTACTTC.

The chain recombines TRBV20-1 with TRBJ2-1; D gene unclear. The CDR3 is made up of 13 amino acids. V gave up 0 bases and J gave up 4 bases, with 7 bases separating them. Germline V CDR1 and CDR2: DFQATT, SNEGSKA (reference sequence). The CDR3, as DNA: TGCAGTGCTAGAGATAGACTTTACAATGAGCAGTTCTTC. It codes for CSARDRLYNEQFF.

The CDR3 protein is CASSPQWGTEAFF. In DNA, the CDR3 is TGCGCCAGCAGCCCGCAGTGGGGCACTGAAGCTTTCTTT. The V and J genes are TRBV4-1 and TRBJ1-1, with D uncertain. The CDR3 has 13 amino acids. Germline assignment: CDR1 MGHRA and CDR2 YSYEKL. The V end was cut by 4 bases, the J end by 4 bases, with 10 bases between.

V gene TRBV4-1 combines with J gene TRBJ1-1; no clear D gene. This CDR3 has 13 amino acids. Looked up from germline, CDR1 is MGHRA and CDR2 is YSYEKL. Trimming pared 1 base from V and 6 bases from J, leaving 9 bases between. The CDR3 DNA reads TGCGCCAGCAGCCAAGTAGAGGCTTCTGAAGCTTTCTTT. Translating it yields CASSQVEASEAFF.

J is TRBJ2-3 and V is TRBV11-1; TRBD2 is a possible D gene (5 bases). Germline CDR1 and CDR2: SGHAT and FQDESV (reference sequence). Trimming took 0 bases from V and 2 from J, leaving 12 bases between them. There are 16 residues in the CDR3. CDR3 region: CASSLAWEWLTDTQYF. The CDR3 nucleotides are TGTGCCAGCAGCTTAGCGTGGGAGTGGCTCACAGATACGCAGTATTTT.

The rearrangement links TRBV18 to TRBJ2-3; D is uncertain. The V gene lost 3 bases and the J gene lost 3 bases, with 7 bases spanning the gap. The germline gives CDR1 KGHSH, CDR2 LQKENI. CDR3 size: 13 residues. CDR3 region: CASSPSITDTQYF. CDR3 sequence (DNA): TGTGCCAGCTCACCTTCCATTACAGATACGCAGTATTTT.

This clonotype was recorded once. The CDR3 reads CASSGTSGNSYEQYF. CDR3 DNA sequence: TGTGCCAGCAGCGGGACTAGCGGTAATTCCTACGAGCAGTACTTC. The rearrangement joins TRBV12-3 or TRBV12-4 to TRBJ2-7, with TRBD2 matching over 11 bases. V shed 6 bases and J 1 base; nucleotides not matched to a gene: 5. The CDR3 runs to 15 residues.

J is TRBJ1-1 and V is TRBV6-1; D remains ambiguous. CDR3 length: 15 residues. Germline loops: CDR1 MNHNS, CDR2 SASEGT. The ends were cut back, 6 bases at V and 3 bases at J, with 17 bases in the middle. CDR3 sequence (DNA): TGTGCCAGCAGCCGGCAGAGCGCTGGGGACACTGAAGCTTTCTTT. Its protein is CASSRQSAGDTEAFF.

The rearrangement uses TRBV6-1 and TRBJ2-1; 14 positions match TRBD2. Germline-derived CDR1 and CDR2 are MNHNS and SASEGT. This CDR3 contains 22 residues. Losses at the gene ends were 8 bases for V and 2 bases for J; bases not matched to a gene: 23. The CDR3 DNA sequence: TGTGCCAGCCGGGGACTAGCGGGAGAGACCTATCAGGGGCATAACACCTACAATGAGCAGTTCTTC. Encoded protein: CASRGLAGETYQGHNTYNEQFF.

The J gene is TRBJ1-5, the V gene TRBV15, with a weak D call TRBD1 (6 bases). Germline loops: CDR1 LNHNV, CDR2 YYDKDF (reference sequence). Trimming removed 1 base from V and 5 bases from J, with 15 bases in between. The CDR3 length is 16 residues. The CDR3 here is CATSRGRGGDHQPQHF. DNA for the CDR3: TGTGCCACCAGCAGAGGACGAGGGGGAGATCATCAGCCCCAGCATTTT. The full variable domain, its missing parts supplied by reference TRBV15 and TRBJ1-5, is DAMVIQNPRYQVTQFGKPVTLSCSQTLNHNVMYWYQQKSSQAPKLLFHYYDKDFNNEADTPDNFQSRRPNTSFCFLDIRSPGLGDTAMYLCATSRGRGGDHQPQHFGDGTRLSIL.

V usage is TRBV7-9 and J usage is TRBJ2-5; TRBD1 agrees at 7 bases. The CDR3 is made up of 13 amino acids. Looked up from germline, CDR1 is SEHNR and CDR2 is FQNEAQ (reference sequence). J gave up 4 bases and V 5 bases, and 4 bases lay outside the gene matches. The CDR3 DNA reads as TGTGCCAGCAGCGGCACAGGGGCAGAGACCCAGTACTTC. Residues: CASSGTGAETQYF.

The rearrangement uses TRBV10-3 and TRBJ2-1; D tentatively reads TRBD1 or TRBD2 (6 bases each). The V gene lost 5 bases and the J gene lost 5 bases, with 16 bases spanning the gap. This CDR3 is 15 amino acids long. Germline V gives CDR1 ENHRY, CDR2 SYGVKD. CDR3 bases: TGTGCCATCAGTCGGGGGCAGGGTGGTAACAATGAGCAGTTCTTC. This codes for CAISRGQGGNNEQFF.

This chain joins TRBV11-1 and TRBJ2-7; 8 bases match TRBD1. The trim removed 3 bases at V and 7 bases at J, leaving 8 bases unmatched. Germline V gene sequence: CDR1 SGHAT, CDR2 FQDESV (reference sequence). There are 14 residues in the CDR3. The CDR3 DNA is TGTGCCAGCAGCTTGGGGACAGGCGGGCAGGAGCAGTACTTC. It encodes CASSLGTGGQEQYF.

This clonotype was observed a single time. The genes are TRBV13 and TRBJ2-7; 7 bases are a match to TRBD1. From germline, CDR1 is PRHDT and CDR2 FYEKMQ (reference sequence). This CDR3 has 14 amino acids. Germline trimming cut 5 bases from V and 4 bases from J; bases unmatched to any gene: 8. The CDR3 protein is CASSMGDSSYEQYF. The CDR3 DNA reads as TGTGCCAGCAGCATGGGGGACAGCTCTTACGAGCAGTACTTC.

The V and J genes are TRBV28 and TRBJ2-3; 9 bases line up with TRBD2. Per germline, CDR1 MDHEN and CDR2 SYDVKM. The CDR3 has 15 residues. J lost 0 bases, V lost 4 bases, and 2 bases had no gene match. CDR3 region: CASSSTSGSTDTQYF. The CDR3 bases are TGTGCCAGCAGTTCAACTAGCGGGAGCACAGATACGCAGTATTTT.

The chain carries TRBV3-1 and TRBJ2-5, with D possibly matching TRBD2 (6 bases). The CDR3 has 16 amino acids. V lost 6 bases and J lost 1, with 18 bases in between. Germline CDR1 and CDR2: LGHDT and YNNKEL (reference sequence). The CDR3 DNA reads TGTGCCAGCAGTCCTATGCGGGGTCTGGGCCAAGAGACCCAGTACTTC. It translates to CASSPMRGLGQETQYF.

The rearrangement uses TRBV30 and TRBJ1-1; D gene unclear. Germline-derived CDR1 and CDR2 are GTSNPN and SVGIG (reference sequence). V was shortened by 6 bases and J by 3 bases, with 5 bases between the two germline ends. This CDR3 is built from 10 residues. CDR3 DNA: TGTGCCTGTCAGCACACTGAAGCTTTCTTT. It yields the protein CACQHTEAFF.

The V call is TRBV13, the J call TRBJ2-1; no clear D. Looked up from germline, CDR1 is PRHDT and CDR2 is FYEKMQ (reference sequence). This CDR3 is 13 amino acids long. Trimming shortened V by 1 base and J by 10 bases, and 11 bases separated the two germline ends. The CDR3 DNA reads TGTGCCAGCAGCTTAGTAGGGTACGGCGAGCAGTTCTTC. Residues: CASSLVGYGEQFF.

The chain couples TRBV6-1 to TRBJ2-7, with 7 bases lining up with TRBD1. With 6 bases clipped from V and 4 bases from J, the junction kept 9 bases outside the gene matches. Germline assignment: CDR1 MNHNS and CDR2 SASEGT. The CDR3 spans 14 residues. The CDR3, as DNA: TGTGCCAGCAGCCACCTAGAGGGGGCGTACGAGCAGTACTTC. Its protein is CASSHLEGAYEQYF.

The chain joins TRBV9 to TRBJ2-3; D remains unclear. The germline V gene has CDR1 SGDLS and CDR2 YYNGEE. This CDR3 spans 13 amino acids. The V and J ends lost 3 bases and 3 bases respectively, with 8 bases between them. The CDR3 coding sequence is TGTGCCAGCAGCGCTGGGATTACAGATACGCAGTATTTT. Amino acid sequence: CASSAGITDTQYF.